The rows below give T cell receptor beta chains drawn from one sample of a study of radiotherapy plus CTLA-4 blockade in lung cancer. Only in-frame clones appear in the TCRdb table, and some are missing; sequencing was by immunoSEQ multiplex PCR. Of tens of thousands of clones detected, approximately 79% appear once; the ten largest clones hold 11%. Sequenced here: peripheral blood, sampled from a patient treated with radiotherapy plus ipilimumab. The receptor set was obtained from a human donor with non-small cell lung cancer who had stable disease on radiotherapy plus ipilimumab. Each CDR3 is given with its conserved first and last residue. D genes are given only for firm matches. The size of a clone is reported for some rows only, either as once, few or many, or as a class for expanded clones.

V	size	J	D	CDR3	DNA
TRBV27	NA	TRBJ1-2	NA	CASSLGRGFPEANYGYTF	TGTGCCAGCAGTTTAGGGCGGGGGTTCCCCGAAGCTAACTATGGCTACACCTTC
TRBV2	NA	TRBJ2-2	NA	CASSVIRGNTGELFF	TGTGCCAGCAGTGTCATCCGGGGGAACACCGGGGAGCTGTTTTTT
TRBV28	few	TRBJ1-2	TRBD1	CASSFRDSYGYTF	TGTGCCAGCAGTTTCCGGGACAGCTATGGCTACACCTTC
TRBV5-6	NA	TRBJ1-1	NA	CASSPPGRTNTEAFF	TGTGCCAGCAGCCCGCCGGGGAGGACGAACACTGAAGCTTTCTTT
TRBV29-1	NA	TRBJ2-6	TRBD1	CSATGAGANVLTF	TGCAGCGCTACAGGGGCTGGGGCCAACGTCCTGACTTTC
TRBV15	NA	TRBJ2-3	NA	CATSSGETGHSTDTQYF	TGTGCCACCAGCTCTGGCGAGACGGGACATAGCACAGATACGCAGTATTTT
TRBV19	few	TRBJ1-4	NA	CASSIGRQIEKLFF	TGTGCCAGTAGTATCGGCAGGCAGATCGAAAAACTGTTTTTT
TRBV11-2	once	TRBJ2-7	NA	CASSPRLDGYEQYF	TGTGCCAGCAGCCCACGACTAGACGGGTACGAGCAGTACTTC
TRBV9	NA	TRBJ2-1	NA	CASSVVGIVGTYNEQFF	TGTGCCAGCAGCGTAGTGGGAATAGTGGGTACCTACAATGAGCAGTTCTTC
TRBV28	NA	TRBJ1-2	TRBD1	CASMTGDGYTF	TGTGCCAGTATGACAGGGGATGGCTACACCTTC
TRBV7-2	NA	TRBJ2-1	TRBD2	CASSLMRGGIGQFF	TGTGCCAGCAGCTTGATGCGGGGGGGCATTGGGCAGTTCTTC
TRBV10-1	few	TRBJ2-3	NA	CASSGGADTQYF	TGCGCCAGCAGTGGGGGCGCAGATACGCAGTATTTT